Following are 10 T cell receptor beta chains from one sample sequenced in a study of siplizumab effects on memory and regulatory T cells. The data were produced by immunoSEQ multiplex PCR, yet TCRdb's version contains in-frame clones alone and is incomplete. The table includes some 73,000 clones, 93% detected once. The specimen was CD8+ T cells sorted from blood. These receptors were obtained from a human donor in good health.

The V call is TRBV14, the J call TRBJ1-2; possibly TRBD1 for D (5 bases). The CDR3 is 11 amino acids. Between the trimmed V and J ends, which lost 3 bases and 10 bases, there was a span of 9 bases. CDR1 SGHDN and CDR2 FVKESK come from the germline V gene. In DNA, the CDR3 is TGTGCCAGCAGCCACGCAGGGACCTACACCTTC. Protein product: CASSHAGTYTF.

J is TRBJ2-7 and V is TRBV4-1, with 11 positions matching TRBD1. CDR1 MGHRA and CDR2 YSYEKL come from the germline V gene. Trimming removed 4 bases from V and 7 bases from J; junction bases left unmatched: 6. CDR3 length: 14 amino acids. The chain's CDR3 is CASSPGQGVGEQYF. CDR3 sequence (DNA): TGCGCCAGCAGCCCGGGACAGGGGGTAGGGGAGCAGTACTTC.

The chain has TRBV19 and TRBJ1-1, with no clear D. Germline lookup yields CDR1 LNHDA and CDR2 SQIVND (reference sequence). Trimming took 5 bases from V and 5 from J, leaving 9 bases between them. This CDR3 region has 12 residues. The CDR3 spells CASSFRGTEAFF. CDR3 in DNA: TGTGCCAGTAGTTTCCGGGGTACTGAAGCTTTCTTT.

The rearrangement joins TRBV30 to TRBJ2-5; D gene uncertain. The tail of the sequence fits TRBJ2-7 better, so the J call may be wrong. The CDR3 extends over 12 amino acids. The germline V gene has CDR1 GTSNPN and CDR2 SVGIG (reference sequence). The CDR3 nucleotides read TGTGCCTGGAGTGTAGGGCCCGACGAGCAGTACTTC. This encodes CAWSVGPDEQYF.

The chain carries TRBV11-2 and TRBJ2-3; D is tentatively TRBD1 or TRBD2 (5 bases each). CDR1 SGHAT and CDR2 FQNNGV come from the germline V gene. Between the trimmed V and J ends, which lost 1 base and 2 bases, there was a span of 19 bases. The CDR3 runs 18 residues. DNA for the CDR3: TGTGCCAGCAGCTTAGCGGGGCGTCGTGTCGGTGTCACAGATACGCAGTATTTT. This gives the protein CASSLAGRRVGVTDTQYF.

The rearrangement joins TRBV7-6 to TRBJ2-5; D uncertain. The CDR3 totals 12 residues. V shed 2 bases and J shed 4 bases, with 5 bases lying between them. The germline V gene encodes CDR1 SGHVS and CDR2 FNYEAQ. The chain's CDR3 is CASSLSGETQYF. As DNA, the CDR3 is TGTGCCAGCAGCTTATCCGGAGAGACCCAGTACTTC. The complete variable domain, with remaining parts taken from reference TRBV7-6 and TRBJ2-5, reads GAGVSQSPRYKVTKRGQDVALRCDPISGHVSLYWYRQALGQGPEFLTYFNYEAQQDKSGLPNDRFSAERPEGSISTLTIQRTEQRDSAMYRCASSLSGETQYFGPGTRLLVL.

The chain employs TRBV2 and TRBJ2-7; 8 bases are shared with TRBD1. CDR3 length equals 16 residues. Trimming at V came to 6 bases and at J to 1 base, leaving 11 bases not matched to a gene. CDR1 is SNHLY, CDR2 FYNNEI, per germline. CDR3 loop: CASRHLDTGGSYEQYF. The CDR3 DNA sequence: TGTGCCAGCAGGCACTTGGACACAGGGGGGTCCTACGAGCAGTACTTC.

The chain employs TRBV27 and TRBJ1-4; 7 nucleotides match TRBD1. The CDR3 is 14 amino acids. The V gene's germline CDR1 is MNHEY and CDR2 SMNVEV (reference sequence). The V gene end was trimmed by 1 base and the J gene end by 6 bases; junction bases not matched to a gene: 2. The CDR3 loop reads CASSLLGGYEKLFF. In nucleotides, the CDR3 is TGTGCCAGCAGTTTATTAGGGGGCTATGAAAAACTGTTTTTT.

This clone occurred once. The chain joins TRBV29-1 to TRBJ1-2, with D tentatively TRBD1 (6 bases). V lost 5 bases and J 4 bases, leaving 8 bases between the germline ends. This CDR3 has 11 amino acids. The germline V gene has CDR1 SQVTM and CDR2 ANQGSEA. DNA of the CDR3: TGCAGCGTTCGACAGGCCTATGGCTACACCTTC. Its protein is CSVRQAYGYTF.

V usage is TRBV20-1 and J usage is TRBJ1-6, with D maybe TRBD1 (6 bases). Germline V gene sequence: CDR1 DFQATT, CDR2 SNEGSKA (reference sequence). This CDR3 is built from 11 residues. The V end lost 6 bases, the J end lost 15 bases, and 15 bases lay between the germline ends. The CDR3 loop is CSALWQGHLHF. CDR3 sequence (DNA): TGCAGTGCCCTATGGCAGGGGCACCTCCACTTT.